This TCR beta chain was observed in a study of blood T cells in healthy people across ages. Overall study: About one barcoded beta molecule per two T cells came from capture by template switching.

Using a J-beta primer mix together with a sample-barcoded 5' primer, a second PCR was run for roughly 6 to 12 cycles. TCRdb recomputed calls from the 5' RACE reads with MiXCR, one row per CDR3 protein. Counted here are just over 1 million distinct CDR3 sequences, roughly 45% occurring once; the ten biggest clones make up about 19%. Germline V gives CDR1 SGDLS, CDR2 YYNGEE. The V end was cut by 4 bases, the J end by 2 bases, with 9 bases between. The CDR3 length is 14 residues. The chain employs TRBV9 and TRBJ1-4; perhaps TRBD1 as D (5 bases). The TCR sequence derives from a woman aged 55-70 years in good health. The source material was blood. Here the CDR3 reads CASSSGRTNEKLFF. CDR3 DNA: TGTGCCAGCAGCTCGGGACGGACTAATGAAAAACTGTTTTTT.